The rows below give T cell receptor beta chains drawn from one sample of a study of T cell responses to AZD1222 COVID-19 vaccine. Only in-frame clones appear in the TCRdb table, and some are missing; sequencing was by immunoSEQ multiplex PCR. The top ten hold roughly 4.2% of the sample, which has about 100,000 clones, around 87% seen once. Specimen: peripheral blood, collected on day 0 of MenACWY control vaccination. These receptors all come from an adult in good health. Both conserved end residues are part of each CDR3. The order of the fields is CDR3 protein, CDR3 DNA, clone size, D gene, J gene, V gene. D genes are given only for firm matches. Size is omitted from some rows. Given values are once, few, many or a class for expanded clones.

CDR3aa: CARSLARRRGANYGYTF
CDR3nt: TGTGCCAGAAGCTTGGCAAGGAGACGCGGGGCGAACTATGGCTACACCTTC
abundance: -
d_gene: -
j_gene: TRBJ1-2
v_gene: TRBV5-3

CDR3aa: CASSVPWDRGFPEQFF
CDR3nt: TGTGCCAGCAGCGTTCCCTGGGACAGGGGTTTTCCTGAGCAGTTCTTC
abundance: -
d_gene: -
j_gene: TRBJ2-1
v_gene: TRBV21-1

CDR3aa: CATSEAVGETQYF
CDR3nt: TGTGCCACCAGTGAGGCGGTGGGGGAGACCCAGTACTTC
abundance: -
d_gene: -
j_gene: TRBJ2-5
v_gene: TRBV24-1

CDR3aa: CASSLRQGPYEQYF
CDR3nt: TGCGCCAGCAGCTTGAGGCAGGGCCCCTACGAGCAGTACTTC
abundance: -
d_gene: -
j_gene: TRBJ2-7
v_gene: TRBV5-1

CDR3aa: CASNLLGYNEQFF
CDR3nt: TGCGCCAGTAACCTCTTAGGCTACAATGAGCAGTTCTTC
abundance: -
d_gene: -
j_gene: TRBJ2-1
v_gene: TRBV5-1

CDR3aa: CASSPQPGSTEAFF
CDR3nt: TGTGCTAGCAGCCCCCAACCAGGGAGCACTGAAGCTTTCTTT
abundance: -
d_gene: -
j_gene: TRBJ1-1
v_gene: TRBV7-7

CDR3aa: CASSWADAGEQYF
CDR3nt: TGTGCCAGCAGCTGGGCCGACGCTGGAGAGCAGTACTTC
abundance: -
d_gene: -
j_gene: TRBJ2-7
v_gene: TRBV7-9

CDR3aa: CASSFSAESYEQYF
CDR3nt: TGTGCCAGCAGTTTCTCGGCAGAATCCTACGAGCAGTACTTC
abundance: -
d_gene: -
j_gene: TRBJ2-7
v_gene: TRBV9

CDR3aa: CASSLVGGFGEKLFF
CDR3nt: TGTGCCAGCAGCTTAGTAGGAGGGTTTGGTGAAAAACTGTTTTTT
abundance: -
d_gene: -
j_gene: TRBJ1-4
v_gene: TRBV11-2

CDR3aa: CASSLGTSTSYEQYF
CDR3nt: TGTGCCAGCAGCTTGGGGACTAGCACCTCCTACGAGCAGTACTTC
abundance: -
d_gene: TRBD2
j_gene: TRBJ2-7
v_gene: TRBV5-4

CDR3aa: CSASQAGLAGAGELFF
CDR3nt: TGCAGTGCTAGTCAGGCTGGACTAGCGGGAGCCGGGGAGCTGTTTTTT
abundance: -
d_gene: TRBD2
j_gene: TRBJ2-2
v_gene: TRBV20-1

CDR3aa: CASSRPPISYEQYF
CDR3nt: TGTGCCAGCAGCCGTCCCCCCATCTCCTACGAGCAGTACTTC
abundance: -
d_gene: -
j_gene: TRBJ2-7
v_gene: TRBV7-9

CDR3aa: CASSIQRMDGYTF
CDR3nt: TGTGCCAGTAGTATTCAGAGGATGGATGGCTACACCTTC
abundance: -
d_gene: -
j_gene: TRBJ1-2
v_gene: TRBV19

CDR3aa: CASSFGAWGSPLHF
CDR3nt: TGTGCCAGCAGCTTCGGGGCGTGGGGTTCACCCCTCCACTTT
abundance: -
d_gene: -
j_gene: TRBJ1-6
v_gene: TRBV11-2

CDR3aa: CATGGASGTQYF
CDR3nt: TGTGCCACAGGAGGGGCCTCGGGGACCCAGTACTTC
abundance: -
d_gene: -
j_gene: TRBJ2-5
v_gene: TRBV6-5

CDR3aa: CASLQREVIEQFF
CDR3nt: TGTGCCAGCCTACAGCGGGAGGTAATTGAGCAGTTCTTC
abundance: -
d_gene: TRBD2
j_gene: TRBJ2-1
v_gene: TRBV27

CDR3aa: CASSPRSQVLSDTQYF
CDR3nt: TGTGCCAGCAGCCCCCGCTCCCAGGTTTTGTCAGATACGCAGTATTTT
abundance: -
d_gene: -
j_gene: TRBJ2-3
v_gene: TRBV7-2

CDR3aa: CASSPSAGRQPQHF
CDR3nt: TGTGCCAGCTCACCATCGGCAGGGCGACAGCCCCAGCATTTT
abundance: -
d_gene: -
j_gene: TRBJ1-5
v_gene: TRBV18

CDR3aa: CSASQDQPQHF
CDR3nt: TGCAGTGCAAGTCAAGATCAGCCCCAGCATTTT
abundance: -
d_gene: -
j_gene: TRBJ1-5
v_gene: TRBV20-1

CDR3aa: CASSHRGAHQPQHF
CDR3nt: TGTGCCAGCAGCCACCGGGGGGCCCATCAGCCCCAGCATTTT
abundance: -
d_gene: -
j_gene: TRBJ1-5
v_gene: TRBV3-1/TRBV3-2

CDR3aa: CASSLDPLAGSSTDTQYF
CDR3nt: TGTGCCAGCAGCTTGGATCCCCTAGCGGGGTCTAGCACAGATACGCAGTATTTT
abundance: -
d_gene: TRBD2
j_gene: TRBJ2-3
v_gene: TRBV5-4

CDR3aa: CASSDGQGAKNIQYF
CDR3nt: TGTGCCAGCAGCGACGGACAGGGGGCCAAAAACATTCAGTACTTC
abundance: -
d_gene: TRBD1
j_gene: TRBJ2-4
v_gene: TRBV5-4

CDR3aa: CASSPLSAGNTIYF
CDR3nt: TGTGCCAGTAGTCCTTTGTCGGCTGGAAACACCATATATTTT
abundance: -
d_gene: -
j_gene: TRBJ1-3
v_gene: TRBV19

CDR3aa: CASSQVSSDTQYF
CDR3nt: TGTGCCAGCAGCCAAGTAAGCTCAGATACGCAGTATTTT
abundance: -
d_gene: -
j_gene: TRBJ2-3
v_gene: TRBV14

CDR3aa: CASSSGSINEKLFF
CDR3nt: TGTGCCAGCAGTTCCGGCAGTATTAATGAAAAACTGTTTTTT
abundance: -
d_gene: -
j_gene: TRBJ1-4
v_gene: TRBV28

CDR3aa: CASSLGGLAGTGELFF
CDR3nt: TGTGCCAGCAGCTTGGGAGGGCTAGCGGGGACCGGGGAGCTGTTTTTT
abundance: -
d_gene: TRBD2
j_gene: TRBJ2-2
v_gene: TRBV5-4

CDR3aa: CASSIQVNGYTF
CDR3nt: TGTGCCAGTTCTATTCAGGTTAATGGCTACACCTTC
abundance: few
d_gene: -
j_gene: TRBJ1-2
v_gene: TRBV28

CDR3aa: CASSLGTGPPHEQYF
CDR3nt: TGTGCCAGCAGCTTAGGGACAGGGCCCCCCCACGAGCAGTACTTC
abundance: -
d_gene: TRBD1
j_gene: TRBJ2-7
v_gene: TRBV11-2

CDR3aa: CSVEVGGGGTEAFF
CDR3nt: TGCAGCGTTGAAGTTGGGGGGGGTGGCACTGAAGCTTTCTTT
abundance: -
d_gene: -
j_gene: TRBJ1-1
v_gene: TRBV29-1

CDR3aa: CATRKDSNTGELFF
CDR3nt: TGTGCCACCAGAAAAGACAGTAACACCGGGGAGCTGTTTTTT
abundance: -
d_gene: -
j_gene: TRBJ2-2
v_gene: TRBV24-1

CDR3aa: CASSPRGRIGEKLFF
CDR3nt: TGTGCCAGCAGCCCCAGGGGGCGGATTGGAGAAAAACTGTTTTTT
abundance: -
d_gene: TRBD1
j_gene: TRBJ1-4
v_gene: TRBV6-2/TRBV6-3

CDR3aa: CASTPGQLNQPQHF
CDR3nt: TGTGCCAGCACCCCCGGACAGCTCAATCAGCCCCAGCATTTT
abundance: -
d_gene: -
j_gene: TRBJ1-5
v_gene: TRBV7-2

CDR3aa: CASSPATRPGYEQYF
CDR3nt: TGTGCCAGCTCACCAGCGACTAGGCCGGGCTACGAGCAGTACTTC
abundance: -
d_gene: -
j_gene: TRBJ2-7
v_gene: TRBV18

CDR3aa: CASTSGVPTNTGELFF
CDR3nt: TGTGCCAGCACCTCAGGGGTTCCCACCAACACCGGGGAGCTGTTTTTT
abundance: few
d_gene: -
j_gene: TRBJ2-2
v_gene: TRBV7-9

CDR3aa: CASSTPRDRVRDTQYF
CDR3nt: TGTGCCAGTAGTACCCCCCGGGACAGGGTCAGGGATACGCAGTATTTT
abundance: -
d_gene: TRBD1
j_gene: TRBJ2-3
v_gene: TRBV19

CDR3aa: CASSWDRSNQPQHF
CDR3nt: TGTGCCAGCAGCTGGGACAGGAGCAATCAGCCCCAGCATTTT
abundance: few
d_gene: TRBD1
j_gene: TRBJ1-5
v_gene: TRBV5-5

CDR3aa: CASSAGIPGYNEQFF
CDR3nt: TGTGCCAGCAGCGCCGGCATTCCAGGCTACAATGAGCAGTTCTTC
abundance: -
d_gene: -
j_gene: TRBJ2-1
v_gene: TRBV7-9

CDR3aa: CASSEGTGGERAEAFF
CDR3nt: TGTGCCAGCAGCGAGGGGACAGGGGGGGAGAGGGCTGAAGCTTTCTTT
abundance: -
d_gene: TRBD1
j_gene: TRBJ1-1
v_gene: TRBV9

CDR3aa: CASIAAGSAYEQYF
CDR3nt: TGTGCCAGCATCGCCGCGGGGTCCGCCTACGAGCAGTACTTC
abundance: -
d_gene: -
j_gene: TRBJ2-7
v_gene: TRBV28

CDR3aa: CAWSVGGPGQPQHF
CDR3nt: TGTGCCTGGAGTGTTGGGGGGCCCGGGCAGCCCCAGCATTTT
abundance: few
d_gene: -
j_gene: TRBJ1-5
v_gene: TRBV30

CDR3aa: CATTGGLYNEQFF
CDR3nt: TGTGCCACGACAGGGGGGCTTTACAATGAGCAGTTCTTC
abundance: -
d_gene: TRBD1
j_gene: TRBJ2-1
v_gene: TRBV6-5

CDR3aa: CASSPTQGEGNEKLFF
CDR3nt: TGCGCCAGCAGCCCGACCCAAGGGGAGGGTAATGAAAAACTGTTTTTT
abundance: -
d_gene: -
j_gene: TRBJ1-4
v_gene: TRBV4-1

CDR3aa: CASSYTDRLPNEQFF
CDR3nt: TGTGCCAGCAGTTACACCGACAGGCTCCCGAATGAGCAGTTCTTC
abundance: -
d_gene: -
j_gene: TRBJ2-1
v_gene: TRBV6-5

CDR3aa: CASRFGSYEQYF
CDR3nt: TGTGCCAGCAGATTCGGGAGCTACGAGCAGTACTTC
abundance: -
d_gene: -
j_gene: TRBJ2-7
v_gene: TRBV5-6

CDR3aa: CASSLTVNYGYTF
CDR3nt: TGTGCCAGCAGTCTAACGGTAAACTATGGCTACACCTTC
abundance: few
d_gene: -
j_gene: TRBJ1-2
v_gene: TRBV6-6

CDR3aa: CASSRTRNTGELFF
CDR3nt: TGTGCCAGCAGCCGAACCAGAAACACCGGGGAGCTGTTTTTT
abundance: once
d_gene: -
j_gene: TRBJ2-2
v_gene: TRBV6-4

CDR3aa: CASSLIKSPLHF
CDR3nt: TGTGCCAGCAGTTTAATTAAATCACCCCTCCACTTT
abundance: -
d_gene: -
j_gene: TRBJ1-6
v_gene: TRBV12-3/TRBV12-4

CDR3aa: CASSLGANVRGYETQYF
CDR3nt: TGCGCCAGCAGCTTGGGGGCGAACGTCCGGGGTTATGAGACCCAGTACTTC
abundance: -
d_gene: -
j_gene: TRBJ2-5
v_gene: TRBV5-1

CDR3aa: CASSPWDSPAAGANVLTF
CDR3nt: TGTGCCAGCAGCCCCTGGGACAGCCCGGCGGCGGGGGCCAACGTCCTGACTTTC
abundance: once
d_gene: TRBD1
j_gene: TRBJ2-6
v_gene: TRBV5-6

CDR3aa: CASSLAGQINEQFF
CDR3nt: TGTGCCAGCAGCTTGGCCGGACAGATAAATGAGCAGTTCTTC
abundance: -
d_gene: -
j_gene: TRBJ2-1
v_gene: TRBV5-4

CDR3aa: CASGITSGVSTDTQYF
CDR3nt: TGCGCCAGCGGCATTACTAGCGGGGTTAGCACAGATACGCAGTATTTT
abundance: -
d_gene: TRBD2
j_gene: TRBJ2-3
v_gene: TRBV5-1

CDR3aa: CASSHGGTGGQGYTF
CDR3nt: TGTGCCAGCAGCCACGGGGGGACAGGAGGTCAGGGCTACACCTTC
abundance: -
d_gene: TRBD1
j_gene: TRBJ1-2
v_gene: TRBV7-9

CDR3aa: CASSQGAGGAYSPLHF
CDR3nt: TGTGCCAGCAGCCAAGGGGCAGGGGGCGCATATTCACCCCTCCACTTT
abundance: -
d_gene: TRBD1
j_gene: TRBJ1-6
v_gene: TRBV3-1/TRBV3-2

CDR3aa: CASSQDVSNQPQHF
CDR3nt: TGTGCCAGCTCCCAGGACGTTAGCAATCAGCCCCAGCATTTT
abundance: -
d_gene: -
j_gene: TRBJ1-5
v_gene: TRBV18

CDR3aa: CASSQDGGGGQPQHF
CDR3nt: TGTGCCAGCAGCCAAGATGGGGGCGGTGGTCAGCCCCAGCATTTT
abundance: -
d_gene: -
j_gene: TRBJ1-5
v_gene: TRBV4-2

CDR3aa: CASRTAEKLFF
CDR3nt: TGTGCCAGCAGGACGGCTGAAAAACTGTTTTTT
abundance: -
d_gene: -
j_gene: TRBJ1-4
v_gene: TRBV28

CDR3aa: CASSQDPGDRVVGYTF
CDR3nt: TGCGCCAGCAGCCAAGATCCAGGGGACAGGGTCGTGGGCTACACCTTC
abundance: few
d_gene: TRBD1
j_gene: TRBJ1-2
v_gene: TRBV4-3

CDR3aa: CASSLTASSLPGELFF
CDR3nt: TGTGCCAGCAGCTTAACGGCTAGCTCACTTCCCGGGGAGCTGTTTTTT
abundance: -
d_gene: -
j_gene: TRBJ2-2
v_gene: TRBV7-2

CDR3aa: CASSGQSNYGYTF
CDR3nt: TGTGCCAGCAGCGGTCAGTCTAACTATGGCTACACCTTC
abundance: -
d_gene: -
j_gene: TRBJ1-2
v_gene: TRBV6-2/TRBV6-3

CDR3aa: CASSLKGETQYF
CDR3nt: TGCGCCAGCAGCTTGAAGGGAGAGACCCAGTACTTC
abundance: -
d_gene: -
j_gene: TRBJ2-5
v_gene: TRBV5-1